This paragraph reports one T cell receptor beta chain. Its antigen remains unidentified. An end of the junction differs from the germline gene, which may be a read error. This sample was taken from a study of tumor and adjacent non-tumor tissue in lung cancer. Study conclusions and caveats: TCR diversity was significantly greater in tumor than normal lung tissue.

CDR1 KGHDR and CDR2 SFDVKD come from the germline V gene. This CDR3 spans 16 amino acids. No cell sorting was done before RNA was extracted from the tissue. More than 3 cm separated this lung sample from the edge of the tumor. A modified ARM-PCR protocol with three rounds of nested PCR amplified TCRbeta. TCRdb reanalysed the multiplex PCR reads using MiXCR and keeps one entry per CDR3 protein. The sample lists 65,000 to 85,000 distinct CDR3 sequences, around 76% occurring once. V and J are TRBV24-1 and TRBJ2-1; 7 nucleotides align to TRBD2. The TCR comes from a man in his 60s with non-small cell lung cancer. Sequenced material: distant non-tumor lung tissue. CDR3 region: CATSDQYGGDYNEQFF. The CDR3 region has the DNA TGTGCCACCAGTGATCAATATGGCGGGGACTACAATGAGCAGTTTTTC.